This is a list of T cell receptor beta chains from one sample in a study of OX40 agonist ivuxolimab in advanced cancers. The protocol was immunoSEQ multiplex PCR, while the TCRdb copy is restricted to in-frame clones and leaves out a portion. The repertoire holds roughly 70,000 clones, with around 84% as singletons. Sample: CD4+ or CD8+ T cells sorted from blood, taken in a trial of the OX40 agonist ivuxolimab. These receptors all stem from an adult with an advanced solid tumor such as melanoma, head and neck, liver or kidney cancer. Each CDR3 is given without its conserved first and last residue. Size is omitted from some rows. Given values are once, few, many or a class for expanded clones.

V: TRBV7-3; J: TRBJ1-2; size: once; CDR3: ASSGGAVATYT
V: TRBV7-9; J: TRBJ2-1; size: NA; CDR3: ASSLNRGSLNEQF
V: TRBV27; J: TRBJ2-5; size: NA; CDR3: ASSPRGARETQY
V: TRBV28; J: TRBJ1-1; size: NA; CDR3: ASSLTLEAF
V: TRBV5-4; J: TRBJ1-1; size: NA; CDR3: ASSSNILQKNTEAF
V: TRBV4-1; J: TRBJ2-7; size: NA; CDR3: ASSQAGAGIGYEQY
V: TRBV2; J: TRBJ1-6; size: once; CDR3: ASSEALMGYNSPLH
V: TRBV11-3; J: TRBJ2-1; size: NA; CDR3: ASSLRPSDEQF
V: TRBV7-2; J: TRBJ1-2; size: NA; CDR3: ASSGQGVLWGYT
V: TRBV5-6; J: TRBJ2-5; size: NA; CDR3: ASSPGSLRGGTQY
V: TRBV7-2; J: TRBJ2-3; size: NA; CDR3: ASSLGLARDTQY
V: TRBV4-3; J: TRBJ2-7; size: NA; CDR3: ASSQVNQAEQY
V: TRBV6-5; J: TRBJ1-1; size: NA; CDR3: ASSSTGNTEAF
V: TRBV29-1; J: TRBJ1-1; size: NA; CDR3: SVDRGPTEAF
V: TRBV7-7; J: TRBJ2-3; size: NA; CDR3: ASSLGPTGGTQY
V: TRBV9; J: TRBJ1-5; size: NA; CDR3: ASSVDSFNQPQH
V: TRBV29-1; J: TRBJ2-1; size: few; CDR3: SVEPPIGRFDEQF
V: TRBV29-1; J: TRBJ1-2; size: NA; CDR3: SAYETGGSGYT
V: TRBV18; J: TRBJ2-1; size: NA; CDR3: ASSPRALGYNEQF
V: TRBV19; J: TRBJ2-7; size: NA; CDR3: ASSIWAGGSYEQY
V: TRBV5-1; J: TRBJ2-6; size: NA; CDR3: ATQTGPSGANVLT
V: TRBV19; J: TRBJ1-2; size: NA; CDR3: ASRIAGSAYGYT
V: TRBV10-3; J: TRBJ2-1; size: few; CDR3: AISSKGGPFYNEQF
V: TRBV19; J: TRBJ2-1; size: NA; CDR3: ASSIIGSGAYNEQF
V: TRBV9; J: TRBJ2-7; size: NA; CDR3: ASSVMGGPYEQY
V: TRBV6-5; J: TRBJ2-2; size: NA; CDR3: ASSRTANTGELF
V: TRBV6-5; J: TRBJ2-3; size: NA; CDR3: ASRPAGPDTQY
V: TRBV6-5; J: TRBJ1-1; size: NA; CDR3: ASSSQGAGNTEAF
V: TRBV5-8; J: TRBJ2-3; size: NA; CDR3: ASSYLSDTQY
V: TRBV6-5; J: TRBJ2-3; size: NA; CDR3: ASSLQGMGTQY
V: TRBV27; J: NA; size: once; CDR3: ASSSDRASYEQY
V: TRBV28; J: TRBJ2-7; size: few; CDR3: ASSLFGEVYEQY
V: TRBV4-1; J: TRBJ2-1; size: NA; CDR3: ASSLNRDSVLGEQF
V: TRBV28; J: TRBJ2-7; size: NA; CDR3: ASSAPGTGGGGQY
V: TRBV19; J: NA; size: NA; CDR3: ASSMGLAYYEQY
V: TRBV15; J: TRBJ2-7; size: NA; CDR3: ATSRETSGEQY
V: TRBV7-3; J: TRBJ2-3; size: few; CDR3: ASSFSGYEDTQY
V: TRBV10-3; J: TRBJ1-6; size: NA; CDR3: AISEDSSWSPLH
V: TRBV29-1; J: TRBJ1-4; size: few; CDR3: SVARGQGRTEKLF
V: TRBV4-3; J: NA; size: NA; CDR3: ASSQTTWDSSYEQY
V: TRBV25-1; J: TRBJ2-3; size: once; CDR3: ASSDPGLTDTQY
V: TRBV2; J: TRBJ2-2; size: once; CDR3: ASSVFTGELF
V: TRBV4-2; J: TRBJ2-3; size: NA; CDR3: ASSQDLGWSTDTQY
V: TRBV7-2; J: TRBJ1-5; size: NA; CDR3: ASSLGGRVKPQH
V: TRBV11-2; J: TRBJ1-2; size: NA; CDR3: ASSPLGQGARYNGDGYT
V: TRBV2; J: TRBJ1-5; size: NA; CDR3: ASSELLSNQPQH
V: TRBV19; J: TRBJ2-7; size: NA; CDR3: ASSERRSSREQY